This T cell receptor beta chain is from a study of Ad26.COV2.S vaccination and SARS-CoV-2 variants (dated by TCRdb to the early 2020s). For the wider study: TCRbeta repertoire sequencing served as the tool for gauging how specific and how broad the SARS-CoV-2-reactive T cell receptors were following Ad26.COV2.S vaccination. A total of 32 samples were included in the TCR-sequenced set, comprising around 20 Ad26.COV2.S vaccine recipients, 5 placebo recipients and 8 SARS-CoV-2 convalescent individuals. The full study reports these points: Ad26.COV2.S recipients had higher spike-specific TCR breadth than placebo recipients (P = 0.0014). After vaccination, substantial breadth of spike-specific CD8+ and CD4+ T cell responses was reported. The authors noted that the TCR breadth and depth analyses may have underestimated total T cell responses. Comparable non-spike TCR breadth was observed between vaccine and placebo recipients, consistent with only spike being contained in the vaccine.

The immunoSEQ Assay was the method used to sequence TCRbeta CDR3 regions. After extraction, genomic DNA underwent amplification by bias-controlled multiplex PCR, followed by high-throughput sequencing. As for the authors' bioinformatics: To quantify the absolute abundance of every unique TCRbeta CDR3 region, sequences were collapsed and filtered. T cell fraction was estimated by normalizing TCRbeta template counts to usable DNA, which was measured by amplifying reference genes present in all nucleated cells. Repertoire TCRs were annotated as SARS-CoV-2-specific when V gene, CDR3 amino acid sequence and J gene were exactly matched to a known reactive TCR set. MIRA supplied the reference SARS-CoV-2 TCR set, which was filtered for enrichment in COVID-19-positive ImmuneCODE repertoires so that public or cross-reactive TCRs were removed. Using the MIRA antigens, annotated TCRs were further analysed by specific ORF or by position within an ORF. Breadth was defined as annotated unique rearrangements over total unique productive rearrangements; depth was the summed frequency of those rearrangements. Two-sided Wilcoxon rank-sum tests were used to compare TCR breadth between groups. Here the immuneACCESS table is served through TCRdb, limited to in-frame sequences with V and J called. Missing clones are a known gap in these copies; in checked studies unresolved V genes cover under half, and the rest lacks a known reason. Clone size and the V and J calls come from that table; the DNA yielded D and trimming. This sample is represented by about 350,000 clones; about 91% of them were singletons. The ten largest account for 3% to 4% of the sample.

Sample time point, as interpreted from the label and publication: individuals recovered from natural SARS-CoV-2 infection. As for this clone: Its antigen is unknown. Base qualities are missing; no much larger clone stands one base away.

There are 15 amino acids in the CDR3, from cysteine to phenylalanine inclusive. Only the CDR3 DNA is retained, 45 bases long and in frame from the first base. As encoded in the germline V gene, CDR1 is LGHNT while CDR2 is FRNRAP. Trimming at the junction amounts to 9 bases on V and 4 bases on J, and the germline ends lie 16 bases apart. The sample consisted of peripheral blood, taken after recovery from COVID-19. The chain employs TRBV12-5 and TRBJ1-6; a tentative D match to TRBD1 spans 6 bases. The source of this sequence is a human donor who had recovered from COVID-19. The sequence in DNA is TGTGCTAGCAAAATAGGACAGTCTTATAATTCACCCCTCCACTTT. Translated, this is CASKIGQSYNSPLHF.